Reported below is one T cell receptor beta chain. Its antigen is as yet unknown. One entry per CDR3 protein results from TCRdb running MiXCR on the reads. The sample lists about 530,000 distinct CDR3 sequences; more than 20% were seen once. This sample was taken from a study of T cell repertoires in cytomegalovirus infection. Overall study: The public TCR beta signatures pointed to both CMV infection and matching HLA type. General study findings and limits: There were HLA-C-restricted CMV-specific TCR beta clonotypes dominating the ex vivo response. Individuals carrying CMV plus the relevant HLA were identified by cumulative frequency of public TCR beta families.

Trimming at V came to 5 bases and at J to 2 bases, leaving 8 bases not matched to a gene. The CDR3 length is 15 residues. Sequenced material: PBMCs. This sequence joins TRBV12-3 or TRBV12-4 and TRBJ1-2; 7 nucleotides align to TRBD1. This receptor was taken from a human donor in good health (CMV status not recorded). Some clones in this sample may be carry-over from other donors' samples. The CDR3 loop reads CASSPHPTGNYGYTF. For the CDR3, the DNA is TGTGCCAGCAGTCCGCACCCGACAGGGAACTATGGCTACACCTTC.